This T cell receptor (beta chain) was captured in a study of blood T cell repertoires in COVID-19. Study details: Sites across the United States, Italy and Spain contributed samples from acute and convalescent COVID-19. Sample material is recorded as cDNA or gDNA derived from T cells, B-cell-depleted T cells, or PBMCs.

Germline V gene sequence: CDR1 SGHNT, CDR2 YYREEE (reference sequence). This CDR3 is built from 14 residues. V gave up 0 bases and J gave up 1 base, with 7 bases separating them. This clone is a singleton in its sample. The same CDR3 arises from other DNA sequences in this sample as well. Authors' processing steps: Estimation of nucleated cell counts was performed using reference gene primer amplification. Using immunoSEQ multiplex PCR, the repertoire was profiled, and TCRdb retains in-frame clones only, with some absent. The DNA gave D and trimming, while V, J and clone size come from that table. The data contain approximately 400,000 clones, roughly 90% of them singletons.

The clonotype originates from a man aged 40-50 years with acute or convalescent COVID-19. The source material was peripheral blood. The chain joins TRBV5-4 to TRBJ1-1; D uncertain. The CDR3 DNA reads as TGTGCCAGCAGCTTGGGGCGGGAGAACACTGAAGCTTTCTTT. Translating it yields CASSLGRENTEAFF.